Here is one T cell receptor (beta chain) with its context. Its antigen is currently not known. It has no much larger one-base neighbor in the sample; base qualities were not kept. The junction carries 5 bases between V and J, which are trimmed by 2 bases and 4 bases respectively. The CDR3 has 12 amino acids, counting the end cysteine and phenylalanine. The kept DNA is CDR3 alone, 36 bases in frame from the first base. CDR1 and CDR2, looked up from the germline V gene, are MGHDK and SYGVNS. The CDR3 regions of human TCRbeta chains were subjected to immunosequencing. In the source study's methods: TCRs in the repertoires were matched against a reference library of SARS-CoV-2-specific TCRs that had been generated with the MIRA antigen-specificity platform. Breadth was defined as the fraction of unique TCRs that were SARS-CoV-2-associated, and depth was defined as the fraction of total T cells that were SARS-CoV-2-associated. Using the MIRA data, each spike-specific TCR was mapped to the spike region that the TCR reacts to and placed in a CD4 or CD8 class. Log10-transformed breadth and depth values were compared by one-way ANOVA with Sidak's multiple comparisons tests. TCRdb retrieved this table from immuneACCESS and kept in-frame rearrangements only. Not all clones are present; in checked studies, unresolved V genes account for under half, and no reason is known for the remainder. V, J and clone size are taken as reported in that table, and D and trimming were inferred from the DNA itself. This sample gives about 66,000 clones in total; 65% to 80% of them show up just once. Less than 4% of the sample is in the top ten clones.

This record belongs to a study of T cell responses to AZD1222 COVID-19 vaccine (dated by TCRdb to 2020 to 2023). Context from the whole study: TCR sequencing covered 233 trial participants: roughly 200 given two doses of AZD1222 and about 26 given two doses of MenACWY control vaccine. Trial participants were enrolled by age into subgroups of 18-55, 56-69 and 70-plus years, and roughly 150, 30 and 60 TCR-sequenced participants, respectively, were included in these subgroups.

Reading the label with the study, this specimen's time point is: about 28 days (+/-7) after the second vaccine dose. AZD1222 recipients with second doses at about 4 weeks or about 12 weeks were pooled, because spike-specific TCR depth and breadth did not differ between schedules. Vaccinee samples came from UK trials COV001 and COV002, including a single-blind randomized controlled phase 2/3 trial of AZD1222 (ChAdOx1 nCoV-19) in healthy adults. Trial participant PBMC samples were collected at day 0 and day 28 after the second dose for TCRbeta chain sequencing. What the research found in general, with its limitations: Conclusions about previously exposed vaccinees were limited because only six AZD1222 recipients were SARS-CoV-2 seropositive at baseline. CD4 TCRs associated with the vaccine covered the entire spike protein, and the dominant responses were in regions 160-218 and 743-854. Participants were mostly white British and included more females than males, and it was suggested by the authors that clonal diversity may have been underestimated. No day 14 peak-response samples were available, so repertoires were characterized only after the peak T cell response. Epitopes outside the regions mutated in the B.1.351 and B.1.1.7 variants were reportedly recognized by nearly half of the unique spike-specific TCRs. Spike-specific TCR breadth and depth rose significantly after two AZD1222 doses compared with day 0 and with MenACWY recipients. The 56-69-year group was small, and its depth increase did not reach significance, likely because of low power.

Sequenced material: peripheral blood, taken 28 days after the second AZD1222 dose. This receptor was identified in an adult who received the AZD1222 COVID-19 vaccine. This sequence uses TRBV25-1 and TRBJ1-2, with no confident D gene call. The DNA is as follows: TGTGCCAGCAGTGAAAACAGCTATGGCTACACCTTC. This codes for CASSENSYGYTF.